Listed below are T cell receptor beta chains from one sample, sequenced in a study of cytomegalovirus exposure and HLA in healthy donors. TCRdb's table, derived via immunoSEQ multiplex PCR, lists solely in-frame clones and lacks some. The sample carries some 150,000 clones, about 75% recorded once. Sequencing was carried out using PBMCs. These receptors came from a male donor in good health and CMV-seronegative. Both conserved end residues are part of each CDR3. The D gene is left open where the match is weak. Clone size is stated in some rows and not others, as once, few, many or a class when expanded.

j_call clone_size d_call v_call cdr3_nt cdr3_aa
TRBJ2-7 NA TRBD1 TRBV5-1 TGCGCCAGCAGCTTGGATCGCGGTTCAGGGGGCAGCGAGCAGTACTTC CASSLDRGSGGSEQYF
TRBJ1-2 NA NA TRBV18 TGTGCCAGCTCACCATCAGGGCAGAACTATGGCTACACCTTC CASSPSGQNYGYTF
TRBJ1-5 NA NA TRBV19 TGTGCCAGTAGCTGGGTGGTCGGGGAGGGTCAGCCCCAGCATTTT CASSWVVGEGQPQHF
TRBJ2-7 NA NA TRBV30 TGTGCCTGGAGTGTACCCGGTCCATCCTACGAGCAGTACTTC CAWSVPGPSYEQYF
TRBJ1-5 NA TRBD1 TRBV5-6 TGTGCCAGCAGCTTATCTAGGGACAGGAGTAGCAATCAGCCCCAGCATTTT CASSLSRDRSSNQPQHF
TRBJ1-3 NA TRBD1 TRBV7-6 TGTGCCAGCAGCTTCGGGACAGCCTCTGGAAACACCATATATTTT CASSFGTASGNTIYF
TRBJ2-7 NA TRBD1 TRBV29-1 TGCAGCGTGGTCGTTTCGACAGGGGGCGGCGAGCAGTACTTC CSVVVSTGGGEQYF
TRBJ2-3 NA NA TRBV14 TGTGCCAGCAGCCAGGGACTGGGCGGGGATACGCAGTATTTT CASSQGLGGDTQYF
TRBJ1-1 once NA TRBV11-3 TGTGCCAGCAGCTTAGGTCGGGATGTCAGTCAAGCTTTCTTT CASSLGRDVSQAFF
TRBJ1-4 NA TRBD1 TRBV4-2 TGTGCCAGCAGCCAACACGACAGGGGAGGGGAAAAACTGTTTTTT CASSQHDRGGEKLFF
TRBJ2-7 NA TRBD1 TRBV9 TGTGCCAGCAGCGTAGCAGCAGGGGGCCTCTACGAGCAGTACTTC CASSVAAGGLYEQYF
TRBJ2-7 NA TRBD1 TRBV19 TGTGCCAGTAGTGCTGACGACAGGGGGTTGTACGAGCAGTACTTC CASSADDRGLYEQYF
TRBJ1-2 NA TRBD1 TRBV7-2 TGTGCCAGCAGCCAGGGACAGGGCACTGGCTACACCTTC CASSQGQGTGYTF
TRBJ2-1 once NA TRBV7-2 TGTGCCAGCAGCTTAGCGGCGGCAGCCTCCTACAATGAGCAGTTCTTC CASSLAAAASYNEQFF
TRBJ2-5 NA TRBD2 TRBV19 TGTGCCAGTAGTATGGGGGGGGTGGAGACCCAGTACTTC CASSMGGVETQYF
TRBJ1-1 NA NA TRBV27 TGTGCCAGCAGTTTAGCAGGGAGGGACACTGAAGCTTTCTTT CASSLAGRDTEAFF
TRBJ1-4 NA TRBD1 TRBV4-1 TGCGCCAGCAGCCAAGATACCGCTGCAGGGGGCGTGGAAAAACTGTTTTTT CASSQDTAAGGVEKLFF
TRBJ2-7 once NA TRBV5-1 TGCGCCAGCAGCTTGGACGGTTCGTACGAGCAGTACTTC CASSLDGSYEQYF
TRBJ1-1 NA TRBD1 TRBV9 TGTGCCAGCAGCGGTCGGACAGGGGGGTCTGAAGCTTTCTTT CASSGRTGGSEAFF
TRBJ1-2 NA NA TRBV6-1 TGTGCCAGCAGCCGGGGGGGCGACCCCTATGGCTACACCTTC CASSRGGDPYGYTF
TRBJ1-5 NA TRBD1 TRBV11-2 TGTGCCAGCAGCTTAAACTCAGGGGGACAGCCCCAGCATTTT CASSLNSGGQPQHF
TRBJ2-1 NA NA TRBV7-3 TGTGCCAGCAGCTTAACGTTTAGTGGGAGCGACAATGAGCAGTTCTTC CASSLTFSGSDNEQFF
TRBJ1-4 NA TRBD1 TRBV7-8 TGTGCCAGCAGCACCGGACAGGGGGATTCTGAAAAACTGTTTTTT CASSTGQGDSEKLFF
TRBJ2-7 once NA TRBV7-2 TGTGCCAGCAGCTTTGGGAGTACCTACGAGCAGTACTTC CASSFGSTYEQYF
TRBJ2-7 once TRBD1 TRBV29-1 TGCAGCGTTCAACCAGGGACAGGGGGCTACGAGCAGTACTTC CSVQPGTGGYEQYF
TRBJ1-4 NA NA TRBV5-4 TGTGCCAGCAGCTTGGCCGGGGGATTGGGTGAAAAACTGTTTTTT CASSLAGGLGEKLFF
TRBJ1-2 NA NA TRBV7-9 TGTGCCAGCAGCTTAAGCGGCAGGCTAACATATGGCTACACCTTC CASSLSGRLTYGYTF
TRBJ1-1 NA TRBD1 TRBV27 TGTGCCAGCAGACCGTGGTCGGGACAGCCGAACACTGAAGCTTTCTTT CASRPWSGQPNTEAFF
TRBJ1-1 NA NA TRBV11-3 TGTGCCAGCAGCTTCTCCGGGGAGGCCACTGAAGCTTTCTTT CASSFSGEATEAFF
TRBJ2-1 NA TRBD2 TRBV9 TGTGCCAGCAAAATAGCGGGGGGCTGCTCCTACAATGAGCAGTTCTTC CASKIAGGCSYNEQFF
TRBJ2-2 NA TRBD1 TRBV19 TGTGCCAGTACCTACTTCGGACAGGGATGGACCGGGGAGCTGTTTTTT CASTYFGQGWTGELFF
TRBJ2-7 once NA TRBV9 TGTGCCAGCAGCGGGGAGGGGGACTACGAGCAGTACTTC CASSGEGDYEQYF
TRBJ2-5 NA NA TRBV7-9 TGTGCCAGCAGCCCGGCCCTCGACAGGCCCGCGACCCAGTACTTC CASSPALDRPATQYF
TRBJ2-7 NA NA TRBV7-2 TGTGCCAGCAGCTTAGCGCTTGGGAAGGGGGCCTACGAGCAGTACTTC CASSLALGKGAYEQYF
TRBJ2-7 once NA TRBV5-1 TGCGCCAGCAGCTTGTGGGACAACTACGAGCAGTACTTC CASSLWDNYEQYF
TRBJ1-1 few NA TRBV6-1 TGTGCCAGCATCGCGGGGACTGAAGCTTTCTTT CASIAGTEAFF
TRBJ2-7 NA NA TRBV7-9 TGTGCCAGCAGCTTAAACAGCTACGAGCAGTACTTC CASSLNSYEQYF
TRBJ1-3 NA NA TRBV30 TGTGCCTGGAGTACGGGGACTGGAAACACCATATATTTT CAWSTGTGNTIYF
TRBJ1-6 few NA TRBV4-3 TGCGCCAGCAGCCAACGGGGTAATTCACCCCTCCACTTT CASSQRGNSPLHF
TRBJ1-2 few TRBD1 TRBV27 TGTGCCAGCAGTACCACAGGGGTTCCAGGCTACACCTTC CASSTTGVPGYTF
TRBJ1-2 NA NA TRBV7-9 TGTGCCAGCAGCTTTAGCTCCCTTAACTATGGCTACACCTTC CASSFSSLNYGYTF
TRBJ2-1 NA NA TRBV7-2 TGTGCCAGCAGCTACTGGGGGGTCGGGAGTGATGAGCAGTTCTTC CASSYWGVGSDEQFF
TRBJ2-1 NA TRBD2 TRBV19 TGTGCCACTCGAAACCCCAGCGGGGGGGCCAATGAGCAGTTCTTC CATRNPSGGANEQFF
TRBJ2-7 NA TRBD2 TRBV19 TGTGCCAGTAGTGCGGGAGGGACATCCTCCTACGAGCAGTACTTC CASSAGGTSSYEQYF
TRBJ2-2 NA NA TRBV12-5 TGTGCTAGTGGTTTCGGGGGTGTGGAAAAAACCGGGGAGCTGTTTTTT CASGFGGVEKTGELFF
TRBJ2-2 NA NA TRBV5-1 TGCGCCAGCAGCCTAAGTGGGAACACCGGGGAGCTGTTTTTT CASSLSGNTGELFF
TRBJ2-3 once NA TRBV9 TGTGCCAGCAGCGTAGGCGGGAATACAGATACGCAGTATTTT CASSVGGNTDTQYF
TRBJ1-2 NA TRBD1 TRBV2 TGTGCCAGCAAAAGTACCGGGACAGCCTATGGCTACACCTTC CASKSTGTAYGYTF
TRBJ2-5 NA TRBD2 TRBV7-9 TGTGCCAGCAGCTCGGGACTAGCGGAGCAAGAGACCCAGTACTTC CASSSGLAEQETQYF
TRBJ2-1 NA NA TRBV7-3 TGTGCCAGCAGCTTACTACCGTCGGTTAATGAGCAGTTCTTC CASSLLPSVNEQFF
TRBJ1-1 NA TRBD1 TRBV6-1 TGTGCCAGCAGTCGGGGACAGGGGCTCACTGAAGCTTTCTTT CASSRGQGLTEAFF
TRBJ2-5 few TRBD1 TRBV2 TGTGCCAGCAGACGACGCATCGGGACAGGAAAAGAGACCCAGTACTTC CASRRRIGTGKETQYF